This T cell receptor beta chain was retrieved from a study of control samples from healthy donors and cancer patients. TCRdb's table, derived via immunoSEQ multiplex PCR, lists solely in-frame clones and lacks some. Seen here are 90,000 to 150,000 clones, approximately 87% observed once, and the top ten hold around an eighth. The germline V gene encodes CDR1 SGHKS and CDR2 YYEKEE (reference sequence). The V and J ends lost 0 bases and 4 bases respectively, with 2 bases between them. This CDR3 has 12 residues. V and J are TRBV5-5 and TRBJ1-3; D is unresolved. The source material was blood. The TCR sequence derives from a man in his thirties or forties in good health. DNA for the CDR3: TGTGCCAGCAGCTTGGGAGGAAACACCATATATTTT. It is translated as CASSLGGNTIYF. Variable domain in full (rest from reference TRBV5-5 and TRBJ1-3): DAGVTQSPTHLIKTRGQQVTLRCSPISGHKSVSWYQQVLGQGPQFIFQYYEKEERGRGNFPDRFSARQFPNYSSELNVNALLLGDSALYLCASSLGGNTIYFGEGSWLTVV.